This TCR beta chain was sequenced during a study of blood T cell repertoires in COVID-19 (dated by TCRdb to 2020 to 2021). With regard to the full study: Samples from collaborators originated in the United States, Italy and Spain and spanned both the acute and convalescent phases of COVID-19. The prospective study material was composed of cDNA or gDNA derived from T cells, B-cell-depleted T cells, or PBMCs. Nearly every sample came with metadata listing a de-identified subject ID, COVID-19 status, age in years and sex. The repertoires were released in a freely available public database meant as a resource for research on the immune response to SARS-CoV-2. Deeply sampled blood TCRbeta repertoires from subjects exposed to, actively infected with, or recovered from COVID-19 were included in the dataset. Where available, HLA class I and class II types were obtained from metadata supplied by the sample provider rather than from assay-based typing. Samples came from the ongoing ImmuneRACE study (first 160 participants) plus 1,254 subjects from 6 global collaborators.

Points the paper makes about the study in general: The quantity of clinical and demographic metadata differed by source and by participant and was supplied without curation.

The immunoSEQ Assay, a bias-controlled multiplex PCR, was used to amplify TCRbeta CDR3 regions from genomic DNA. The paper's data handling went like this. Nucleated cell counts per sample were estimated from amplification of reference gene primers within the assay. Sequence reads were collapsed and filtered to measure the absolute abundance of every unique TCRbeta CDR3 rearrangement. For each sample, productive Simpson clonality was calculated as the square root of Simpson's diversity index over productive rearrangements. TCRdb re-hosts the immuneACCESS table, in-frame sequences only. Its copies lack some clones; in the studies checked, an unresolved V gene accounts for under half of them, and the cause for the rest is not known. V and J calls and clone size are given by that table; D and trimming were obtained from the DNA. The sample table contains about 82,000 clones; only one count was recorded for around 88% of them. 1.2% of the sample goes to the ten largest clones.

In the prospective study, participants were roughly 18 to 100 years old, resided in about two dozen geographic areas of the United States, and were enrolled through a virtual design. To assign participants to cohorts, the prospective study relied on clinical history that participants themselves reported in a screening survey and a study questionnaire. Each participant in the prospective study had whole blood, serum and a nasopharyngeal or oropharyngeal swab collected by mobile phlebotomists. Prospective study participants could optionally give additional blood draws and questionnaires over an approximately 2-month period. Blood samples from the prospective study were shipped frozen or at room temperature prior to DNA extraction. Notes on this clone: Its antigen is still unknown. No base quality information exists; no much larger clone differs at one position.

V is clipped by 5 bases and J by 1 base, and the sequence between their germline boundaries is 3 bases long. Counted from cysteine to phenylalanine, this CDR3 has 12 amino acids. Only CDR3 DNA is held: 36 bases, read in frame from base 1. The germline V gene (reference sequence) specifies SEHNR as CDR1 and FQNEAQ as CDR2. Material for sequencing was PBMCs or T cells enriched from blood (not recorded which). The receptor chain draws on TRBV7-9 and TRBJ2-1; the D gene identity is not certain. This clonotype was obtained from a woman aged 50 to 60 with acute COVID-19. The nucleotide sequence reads TGTGCCAGCAGCCCATCCTACAATGAGCAGTTCTTC. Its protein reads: CASSPSYNEQFF.